The 4 T cell receptor beta chains below all came from one sample that was sequenced in a study of blood T cell repertoires in COVID-19. TCRdb's copy holds only in-frame clones and misses some; the assay was immunoSEQ multiplex PCR. The table has tens of thousands of clones, 75% to 90% seen once; the top ten hold under 9.5%. The specimen sequenced was peripheral blood. The receptors were sampled from a man aged 25-40 years with active or convalescent COVID-19.

The chain carries TRBV18 and TRBJ1-5, with 12 positions matching TRBD1. The germline V gene encodes CDR1 KGHSH and CDR2 LQKENI. After removal of 3 bases from V and 2 bases from J, the junction contained 5 bases not matched to a gene. The CDR3 runs to 17 residues. CDR3 protein: CASSPGTGGEGNQPQHF. The CDR3 DNA sequence: TGTGCCAGCTCACCCGGGACAGGGGGCGAGGGCAATCAGCCCCAGCATTTT.

DNA for the CDR3: TGTGCCAGCAGCTCACCGGGACAAATGAACACTGAAGCTTTCTTT. It encodes CASSSPGQMNTEAFF. This rearrangement joins TRBV5-6 to TRBJ1-1, with D possibly TRBD1 on 6 matching bases. The CDR3 runs 15 residues. CDR1 is SGHDT and CDR2 is YYEEEE in the germline V gene. The ends were cut back, 3 bases at V and 0 bases at J, with 12 bases in the middle.

The chain recombines TRBV24-1 with TRBJ2-1; no reliable D call. V was cut by 1 base and J by 0 bases, with 9 bases left in between. The CDR3 is 16 amino acids. From germline, CDR1 is KGHDR and CDR2 SFDVKD. The CDR3 DNA follows: TGTGCCACCAGTGATTTTCGCCGGAGCTCCTACAATGAGCAGTTCTTC. This translates into CATSDFRRSSYNEQFF.

This chain links TRBV6-4 with TRBJ2-1; 8 bases match TRBD2. With 1 base clipped from V and 7 bases from J, the junction kept 6 bases outside the gene matches. This CDR3 is built from 15 residues. CDR1 and CDR2 from the germline V gene are MRHNA and SNTAGT. The CDR3 DNA reads TGTGCCAGCAGTGACTTGCGGGGGGATGTTAATGAGCAGTTCTTC. It translates to CASSDLRGDVNEQFF.